The 6 T cell receptor beta chains below all came from one sample that was sequenced in a study of shared clonotypes between healthy human individuals. Profiled with immunoSEQ multiplex PCR; TCRdb holds only in-frame clones, not every one. The data show roughly 1 million clones, roughly 75% seen once. Sequenced sample: memory CD4+ T cells sorted from blood. Documented subset: CD45RA-negative fraction. The origin of the receptors is a young man in good health.

V usage is TRBV12-2 and J usage is TRBJ2-5; the D call TRBD2 from the table was never checked on the DNA. TRBV12-2 is a documented pseudogene. This CDR3 region has 15 residues. This chain's CDR3 is CASRLGHYCQETQYF. In DNA, the CDR3 is TGTGCAAGTCGCCTAGGCCACTATTGTCAAGAGACCCAGTACTTC.

At least ten counts were recorded for this clone. The chain is built from TRBV7-2 and TRBJ1-3; 7 positions match TRBD1. CDR1 is SGHTA, CDR2 FQGNSA, per germline. J lost 1 base, V lost 6 bases, and 0 bases had no gene match. The CDR3 length is 13 residues. For the CDR3, the DNA is TGTGCCAGCAGGACAGGGTCTGGAAACACCATATATTTT. Residues: CASRTGSGNTIYF.

The J gene is TRBJ2-2, the V gene TRBV19; D is perhaps TRBD1 or TRBD2 (6 bases each). The ends were cut back, 9 bases at V and 4 bases at J, with 15 bases in the middle. This CDR3 spans 14 amino acids. Per germline, CDR1 LNHDA and CDR2 SQIVND (reference sequence). CDR3 amino acids: CASKGGMGTGELFF. The DNA for the CDR3 is TGTGCCAGCAAAGGGGGGATGGGCACCGGGGAGCTGTTTTTT.

V is TRBV5-5 and J is TRBJ2-7; 7 positions agree with TRBD1. The J segment lost 4 bases and the V segment lost 4 bases, leaving 14 bases of the junction unmatched. The CDR3 covers 16 residues. The germline V gene has CDR1 SGHKS and CDR2 YYEKEE (reference sequence). The chain's CDR3 is CASSEGTAPGVYEQYF. As DNA, the CDR3 is TGTGCCAGCAGCGAAGGGACAGCGCCTGGGGTGTACGAGCAGTACTTC.

J is TRBJ1-2 and V is TRBV28; D possibly corresponds to TRBD1 (5 bases). CDR1 MDHEN and CDR2 SYDVKM come from the germline V gene. V dropped 4 bases and J dropped 8 bases, with 20 bases sitting between them. The CDR3 is 15 amino acids. Here the CDR3 DNA reads TGTGCCAGCAGTTCCCCGGGGGACCGCCGGAAAGGCTACACCTTC. Its translation is CASSSPGDRRKGYTF.

The chain recombines TRBV7-2 with TRBJ2-6; D possibly matches TRBD1 or TRBD2 (5 bases each). The V gene's germline CDR1 is SGHTA and CDR2 FQGNSA. Trimming cost V 5 bases and J 0 bases, with 11 bases left between them. There are 16 residues in the CDR3. The CDR3 region is CASSNGGLSGANVLTF. The CDR3 DNA reads TGTGCCAGCAGCAATGGGGGTCTCTCTGGGGCCAACGTCCTGACTTTC.